This T cell receptor (beta chain) was recovered during a study of T cell repertoires in cytomegalovirus infection. Study-wide findings and caveats: HLA-C-restricted CMV-specific TCR beta clonotypes were dominant in the ex vivo response.

The CDR3 has 15 residues. Trimming shortened V by 4 bases and J by 0 bases, and 11 bases separated the two germline ends. Germline V lookup: CDR1 SGHDT, CDR2 YYEEEE. This clonotype turned up a few times. Antigen unknown. MiXCR, applied by TCRdb to the reads, yields one record per CDR3 protein. The sample lists hundreds of thousands of distinct CDR3 sequences; approximately 33% were seen once. This TCR was recovered from a human donor in good health (CMV status not recorded). Some clones in this sample may be carry-over from other donors' samples. J is TRBJ2-1 and V is TRBV5-6; no reliable D call. This material consisted of cultured PBMCs, taken from culture after CMV antigen stimulation. The CDR3 DNA sequence: TGTGCCAGCAGCCCACGTCGCACCTCCTACAATGAGCAGTTCTTC. It encodes CASSPRRTSYNEQFF.